The present TCR beta chain was sequenced within a study of blood T cell repertoires in COVID-19. Overall study context: Collection of acute and convalescent COVID-19 samples took place in the United States, Italy and Spain. PBMCs, B-cell-depleted T cells, or T cells provided the cDNA or gDNA that made up the material.

Methods used by the authors: It was from reference gene primer amplification that nucleated cell counts were estimated. Sequencing was performed with immunoSEQ multiplex PCR; in TCRdb, only in-frame clones are kept and a portion is missing. D and trimming come from the DNA, and the V and J calls and clone size come from that table. This sample yields about 39,000 clones, of which about 90% are seen a single time; more than 20% belongs to the top ten. The CDR3 spans 17 residues. V lost 6 bases, J lost 0 bases, and 21 bases lay in between. Germline values: CDR1 WNHNN, CDR2 SYGVQD (reference sequence). This clonotype originated in a man aged 45-60 years with active or convalescent COVID-19. V usage is TRBV10-1 and J usage is TRBJ2-7, with a weak D call TRBD2 (7 bases). Sample: peripheral blood. The CDR3 DNA reads as TGCGCCAGCAGGCAGACCTGGGGGCGGGAGAGCTCCTACGAGCAGTACTTC. It specifies CASRQTWGRESSYEQYF.